The 14 T cell receptor beta chains listed next were all sequenced from one sample in a study of cytomegalovirus exposure and HLA in healthy donors. The primer mix had 60 Vbeta and 13 Jbeta primers. Using immunoSEQ multiplex PCR, the repertoire was profiled, and TCRdb retains in-frame clones only, with some absent. In the table there are roughly 190,000 clones, around 80% of which are singletons. Input material: PBMCs. Receptors were obtained from a woman aged 18-29 years in good health and CMV-seronegative.

This chain links TRBV4-2 with TRBJ2-2; perhaps TRBD2 as D (7 bases). V was cut by 4 bases and J by 5 bases, with 23 bases left in between. Germline-derived CDR1 and CDR2 are LGHNA and YNFKEQ. The CDR3 length is 18 residues. The CDR3 bases are TGTGCCAGCAGCCTCGGGGGCTTGGCGGGAGCCGGTACCGGGGAGCTGTTTTTT. Translation: CASSLGGLAGAGTGELFF.

This chain uses TRBV29-1 with TRBJ2-3; D uncertain. This CDR3 spans 11 amino acids. Trimming removed 5 bases from V and 4 bases from J, with 7 bases in between. The germline V gene has CDR1 SQVTM and CDR2 ANQGSEA. CDR3 amino acids: CSVFGADTQYF. The CDR3 DNA reads as TGCAGCGTTTTCGGAGCAGATACGCAGTATTTT.

The rearrangement joins TRBV5-1 to TRBJ2-7, with 8 bases aligning to TRBD2. Losses at the gene ends were 3 bases for V and 2 bases for J; bases not matched to a gene: 7. The V gene's germline CDR1 is SGHRS and CDR2 YFSETQ. This CDR3 spans 15 amino acids. Here the CDR3 DNA reads TGCGCCAGCAGCTACCGAGCGGGAGACGCCTACGAGCAGTACGTC. As protein: CASSYRAGDAYEQYV.

The chain uses TRBV28 and TRBJ1-1; 7 bases are a match to TRBD1. V was pared by 7 bases and J by 1 base, with 3 bases of the junction left unmatched. The CDR3 runs 13 residues. Germline V CDR1 and CDR2: MDHEN, SYDVKM. The CDR3 is CASKTGWNTEAFF. Here the CDR3 DNA reads TGTGCCAGCAAGACAGGGTGGAACACTGAAGCTTTCTTT.

The chain recombines TRBV29-1 with TRBJ1-2; no firm D call. The CDR3 length is 12 residues. Trimming shortened V by 0 bases and J by 1 base, and 3 bases separated the two germline ends. Germline V lookup: CDR1 SQVTM, CDR2 ANQGSEA. The chain's CDR3 is CSVEERNYGYTF. In DNA form, the CDR3 reads TGCAGCGTTGAAGAGCGTAACTATGGCTACACCTTC.

The chain joins TRBV29-1 to TRBJ2-2, with 8 bases fitting TRBD2. V shed 6 bases, J shed 5 bases, and the junction held 8 bases outside the gene matches. The CDR3 extends over 14 amino acids. Per germline, CDR1 SQVTM and CDR2 ANQGSEA. The CDR3 sequence: CSVANPGGTGELFF. The CDR3 region has the DNA TGCAGCGTGGCGAATCCGGGGGGGACCGGGGAGCTGTTTTTT.

This rearrangement joins TRBV27 to TRBJ1-1; D possibly corresponds to TRBD1 (5 bases). The V gene's germline CDR1 is MNHEY and CDR2 SMNVEV (reference sequence). The CDR3 is 15 residues long. V shed 6 bases and J shed 0 bases, with 14 bases lying between them. This chain's CDR3 is CASSPTGAVNTEAFF. The CDR3 DNA is TGTGCCAGCAGCCCCACTGGGGCAGTGAACACTGAAGCTTTCTTT.

The chain couples TRBV7-9 to TRBJ1-1; 8 bases fit TRBD1. This CDR3 has 15 amino acids. After removal of 5 bases from V and 6 bases from J, the junction contained 11 bases not matched to a gene. Germline V CDR1 and CDR2: SEHNR, FQNEAQ (reference sequence). The CDR3 here is CASSRQGAIRAEAFF. CDR3 bases: TGTGCCAGCAGCCGGCAGGGGGCTATCAGGGCTGAAGCTTTCTTT.

This clone was detected only a few times. This sequence joins TRBV6-6 and TRBJ1-5, with 7 bases lining up with TRBD1. Germline trimming cut 4 bases from V and 2 bases from J; bases unmatched to any gene: 2. CDR1 is MNHNY, CDR2 SVGAGI, per germline (reference sequence). The CDR3 loop spans 14 amino acids. The CDR3 is CASSSDRGNQPQHF. The CDR3 nucleotides are TGTGCCAGCAGTTCCGACAGGGGCAATCAGCCCCAGCATTTT.

The J gene is TRBJ2-1, the V gene TRBV7-2, with 8 bases lining up with TRBD2. From germline, CDR1 is SGHTA and CDR2 FQGNSA. The CDR3 consists of 18 residues. The trim removed 3 bases at V and 4 bases at J, leaving 14 bases unmatched. CDR3 nucleotide sequence: TGTGCCAGCAGCTTCCCAACCCGGGGGGGGACATCTTACAATGAGCAGTTCTTC. Amino acid sequence: CASSFPTRGGTSYNEQFF.

This clone showed up just a few times. The V call is TRBV10-3, the J call TRBJ1-5, with 10 bases lining up with TRBD1. CDR1 and CDR2 from the germline V gene are ENHRY and SYGVKD. This CDR3 has 12 residues. V shed 10 bases, J shed 5 bases, and the junction held 2 bases outside the gene matches. CDR3 in amino acids: CATGTGDQPQHF. For the CDR3, the DNA is TGTGCCACCGGGACAGGGGATCAGCCCCAGCATTTT.

The rearrangement uses TRBV28 and TRBJ2-7; 9 bases agree with TRBD2. This CDR3 has 15 amino acids. Germline V gives CDR1 MDHEN, CDR2 SYDVKM. The J segment lost 6 bases and the V segment lost 3 bases, leaving 9 bases of the junction unmatched. CDR3 nucleotides: TGTGCCAGCAGTTTGGGGACGGGACTAGCACCCGAGCAGTACTTC. Amino acids: CASSLGTGLAPEQYF.

The CDR3 loop is CARGNSSGVYNEQFF. The CDR3 nucleotides read TGTGCCAGGGGGAACTCTAGCGGAGTTTACAATGAGCAGTTCTTC. V usage is TRBV28 and J usage is TRBJ2-1; 7 positions agree with TRBD2. Germline trimming cut 9 bases from V and 4 bases from J; bases unmatched to any gene: 12. CDR3 length: 15 amino acids. CDR1 is MDHEN and CDR2 is SYDVKM in the germline V gene.

This clone was counted a single time. The genes are TRBV19 and TRBJ1-4, with unresolved D. CDR3 length: 15 amino acids. Trimming pared 5 bases from V and 0 bases from J, leaving 10 bases between. Per the germline V gene, CDR1 is LNHDA and CDR2 is SQIVND (reference sequence). CDR3 protein: CASSWTEATNEKLFF. The CDR3 DNA sequence: TGTGCCAGTAGTTGGACTGAGGCAACTAATGAAAAACTGTTTTTT.